The clone carrying this T cell receptor (beta chain) was seen repeatedly, ten times or more. The sample comes from a study of regulatory T cells in long-lasting Graves disease. Combining iRepertoire HTBI primers with Arm-PCR of CDR3 regions, the authors built TCR beta libraries. MiXCR was run by TCRdb on the multiplex PCR reads, yielding one entry per CDR3 protein. This sample has hundreds of thousands of distinct CDR3 sequences, with around 16% found just once. Time point here: newly diagnosed GD, antithyroid drugs for less than 3 months. Making the TCR library involved RNA that had been extracted from PBMCs. The germline V and J ends were trimmed by 5 bases and 1 base, with 8 bases remaining between them. The CDR3 contains 13 residues. A further study also used this sample, focusing on T cells in Graves' hyperthyroidism and ophthalmopathy.

Sequenced material: peripheral blood mononuclear cells (PBMCs), taken at new diagnosis, from a patient treated with antithyroid drugs. The rearrangement joins TRBV12-3 or TRBV12-4 to TRBJ1-2, with D possibly matching TRBD1 (5 bases). This receptor was identified in a woman between 35 and 50 years old with Graves disease. Here the CDR3 reads CASSTDSNYGYTF. Written as DNA, the CDR3 is TGTGCCAGCAGTACTGACAGTAACTATGGCTACACCTTC.